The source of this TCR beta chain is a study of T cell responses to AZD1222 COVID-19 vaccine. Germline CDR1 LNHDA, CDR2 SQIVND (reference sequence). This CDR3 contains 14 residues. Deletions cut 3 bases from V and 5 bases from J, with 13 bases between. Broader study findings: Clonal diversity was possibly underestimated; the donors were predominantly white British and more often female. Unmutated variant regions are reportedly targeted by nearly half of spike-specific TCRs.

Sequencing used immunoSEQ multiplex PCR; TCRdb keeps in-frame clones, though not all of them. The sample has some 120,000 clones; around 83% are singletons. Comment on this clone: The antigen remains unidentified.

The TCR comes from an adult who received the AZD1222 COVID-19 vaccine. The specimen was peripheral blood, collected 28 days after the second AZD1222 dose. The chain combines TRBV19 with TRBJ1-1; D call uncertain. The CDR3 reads CASSISSSRTEAFF. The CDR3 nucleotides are TGTGCCAGTAGTATCTCATCCTCAAGGACTGAAGCTTTCTTT.